A single TCR beta chain is shown here with its context. As it was prepared, the TCRbeta library received unique molecular identifiers. TCRdb called the PCR reads again in MiXCR, with one record for every CDR3 protein. This table holds approximately 420,000 distinct CDR3 sequences, roughly a tenth found once. This record comes from a study of T-cell reconstitution after alpha-beta-depleted transplantation in children. This clonotype was sampled from a human donor who donated a stem cell graft to a child with acute myeloid leukemia. The specimen comprised PBMCs from the stem cell graft donor, sampled from the stem cell graft.

The CDR3 region is CSVERLNTGELFF. The DNA for the CDR3 is TGCAGCGTTGAACGGCTGAACACCGGGGAGCTGTTTTTT. The chain joins TRBV29-1 to TRBJ2-2; D not resolved. The CDR3 covers 13 residues. V was clipped by 2 bases and J by 1 base, with 5 bases between them. Germline assignment: CDR1 SQVTM and CDR2 ANQGSEA.